These 21 T cell receptor beta chains originate from one sample sequenced in a study of cytomegalovirus exposure and HLA in healthy donors. PCR used 60 Vbeta primers and 13 Jbeta primers. Sequencing was performed with immunoSEQ multiplex PCR; in TCRdb, only in-frame clones are kept and a portion is missing. The sample has 80,000 or so clones; roughly 65% are singletons. Sequencing was done on a sample of PBMCs. These receptors all stem from a male donor in good health and CMV-seropositive.

A few counts support this clone. V gene TRBV19 combines with J gene TRBJ1-2; weak D call: TRBD1 (6 bases). V lost 5 bases, J lost 8 bases, and 15 bases lay in between. The CDR3 length is 13 residues. CDR1 and CDR2 (germline): LNHDA, SQIVND (reference sequence). For the CDR3, the DNA is TGTGCCAGTAGTCTACAGGGCCTCGGGGGCTACACCTTC. Its translation: CASSLQGLGGYTF.

This chain joins TRBV5-4 and TRBJ1-1; no definite D call. The CDR3 is made up of 14 amino acids. V gave up 1 base and J gave up 4 bases, with 11 bases separating them. CDR1 is SGHNT, CDR2 YYREEE, per germline (reference sequence). CDR3 in DNA: TGTGCCAGCAGCTTGAATCGAGAGCTCACTGAAGCTTTCTTT. Translated: CASSLNRELTEAFF.

The chain has TRBV27 and TRBJ1-3, with D possibly being TRBD1 (5 bases). The CDR3 contains 14 residues. The germline CDR1 and CDR2 sequences are MNHEY and SMNVEV (reference sequence). With 6 bases removed from V and 4 bases from J, the gap between germline ends came to 13 bases. CDR3 loop: CASSPGAGGNTIYF. CDR3 bases: TGTGCCAGCAGCCCTGGCGCAGGGGGAAACACCATATATTTT.

The chain has TRBV27 and TRBJ2-5; 10 bases match TRBD1. This CDR3 has 13 residues. Germline CDR1 and CDR2: MNHEY and SMNVEV (reference sequence). Unmatched junction bases numbered 2, after V lost 6 bases and J lost 4 bases. The CDR3 nucleotides read TGTGCCAGCAGGACAGGGGGCGGAGAGACCCAGTACTTC. It specifies CASRTGGGETQYF.

This chain uses TRBV29-1 with TRBJ2-3, with D possibly matching TRBD2 (6 bases). This CDR3 has 15 residues. Germline CDR1 is SQVTM and CDR2 is ANQGSEA. V lost 0 bases and J lost 2, with 12 bases in between. The chain's CDR3 is CSVEEPGVITDTQYF. The CDR3 nucleotides read TGCAGCGTTGAAGAACCGGGGGTCATCACAGATACGCAGTATTTT.

This chain links TRBV7-6 with TRBJ1-4; perhaps TRBD1 as D (5 bases). This CDR3 contains 15 residues. V was shortened by 4 bases and J by 0 bases, with 9 bases between the two germline ends. Germline-derived CDR1 and CDR2 are SGHVS and FNYEAQ. The CDR3 DNA follows: TGTGCCAGCAGCTGGGGCGCAGCAACTAATGAAAAACTGTTTTTT. Residues: CASSWGAATNEKLFF.

The chain couples TRBV7-9 to TRBJ1-4; maybe TRBD1 (6 bases). V lost 7 bases and J 2 bases, leaving 11 bases between the germline ends. The CDR3 consists of 14 residues. Germline V gives CDR1 SEHNR, CDR2 FQNEAQ (reference sequence). This CDR3 reads CASTTDSTNEKLFF. The CDR3 DNA is TGTGCCAGCACCACGGACAGTACTAATGAAAAACTGTTTTTT.

In regard to this clone: The same CDR3 arises from other DNA sequences in this sample as well. V gene TRBV19 combines with J gene TRBJ1-5; possibly TRBD1 for D (5 bases). The CDR3 covers 15 residues. The germline gives CDR1 LNHDA, CDR2 SQIVND (reference sequence). V lost 5 bases and J lost 6, with 17 bases in between. The CDR3 coding sequence is TGTGCCAGTAGTTTGGGGCAGGCGGTCGGTCAGCCCCAGCATTTT. Translation: CASSLGQAVGQPQHF.

The CDR3 here is CAITPGGTEAFF. Written as DNA, the CDR3 is TGTGCCATCACCCCGGGGGGCACTGAAGCTTTCTTT. This chain connects TRBV10-3 to TRBJ1-1; possible D gene TRBD1, 5 bases. Germline CDR1 ENHRY, CDR2 SYGVKD. The V end was cut by 7 bases, the J end by 4 bases, with 10 bases between. The CDR3 covers 12 residues.

The rearrangement joins TRBV5-8 to TRBJ1-2; TRBD1 agrees at 9 bases. Germline CDR1 SGHTS, CDR2 YDEGEE. CDR3 size: 14 residues. V lost 1 base, J lost 7 bases, and 5 bases stayed unmatched. CDR3 amino acids: CASSLLQGAIGYTF. As DNA, the CDR3 is TGTGCCAGCAGCTTGCTACAGGGGGCGATTGGCTACACCTTC.

The chain is built from TRBV18 and TRBJ1-1; no clear D. The germline V and J ends were trimmed by 6 bases and 4 bases, with 18 bases remaining between them. The germline gives CDR1 KGHSH, CDR2 LQKENI. The CDR3 runs to 15 residues. Here the CDR3 reads CASSSFGVSGTEAFF. CDR3 bases: TGTGCCAGCTCGTCTTTCGGGGTTAGTGGCACTGAAGCTTTCTTT.

The chain combines TRBV7-8 with TRBJ1-1; 7 nucleotides line up with TRBD1. The CDR3 contains 13 residues. V dropped 6 bases and J dropped 5; count of bases not matched to a gene: 6. CDR1 is SGHVS, CDR2 FQNEAQ, per germline. CDR3 in amino acids: CASSLTGKTEAFF. For the CDR3, the DNA is TGTGCCAGCAGTCTGACAGGGAAGACTGAAGCTTTCTTT. Variable domain in full (rest from reference TRBV7-8 and TRBJ1-1): GAGVSQSPRYKVAKRGQDVALRCDPISGHVSLFWYQQALGQGPEFLTYFQNEAQLDKSGLPSDRFFAERPEGSVSTLKIQRTQQEDSAVYLCASSLTGKTEAFFGQGTRLTVV.

This clone was detected a few times. The V call is TRBV15, the J call TRBJ2-3; D might be TRBD1 (6 bases). V lost 8 bases and J lost 4, with 7 bases in between. CDR1 and CDR2 from the germline V gene are LNHNV and YYDKDF (reference sequence). This CDR3 has 11 residues. CDR3 nucleotides: TGTGCCACCGAGGGGGCAGATACGCAGTATTTT. Its protein product is CATEGADTQYF. The full variable domain, in which reference TRBV15 and TRBJ2-3 provide the parts outside the CDR3, is DAMVIQNPRYQVTQFGKPVTLSCSQTLNHNVMYWYQQKSSQAPKLLFHYYDKDFNNEADTPDNFQSRRPNTSFCFLDIRSPGLGDTAMYLCATEGADTQYFGPGTRLTVL.

The chain joins TRBV7-3 to TRBJ2-2, with 7 bases identical to TRBD1. Germline CDR1 is SGHTA and CDR2 is FQGTGA. CDR3 length: 15 residues. Trimming at V came to 2 bases and at J to 4 bases, leaving 4 bases not matched to a gene. The CDR3 reads CASSLLAGGTGELFF. CDR3 nucleotides: TGTGCCAGCAGCTTACTGGCAGGGGGCACCGGGGAGCTGTTTTTT.

The J gene is TRBJ2-5, the V gene TRBV30; D is unresolved. Germline values: CDR1 GTSNPN, CDR2 SVGIG (reference sequence). The CDR3 covers 15 residues. The V end was cut by 0 bases, the J end by 1 base, with 12 bases between. CDR3 sequence (DNA): TGTGCCTGGAGTGTACTTCGCTCCATCCAAGAGACCCAGTACTTC. As protein: CAWSVLRSIQETQYF.

The rearrangement uses TRBV10-3 and TRBJ2-7; 10 bases map to TRBD2. This CDR3 is 16 amino acids long. Germline V gene lookup returns CDR1 ENHRY and CDR2 SYGVKD. V gave up 2 bases and J gave up 5 bases; unmatched junction bases: 9. The chain's CDR3 is CAISELSAGGPNEQYF. The CDR3 region has the DNA TGTGCCATCAGTGAGCTCTCAGCGGGAGGGCCCAACGAGCAGTACTTC.

The chain combines TRBV6-1 with TRBJ2-7, with TRBD1 matching over 11 bases. Trimming removed 4 bases from V and 6 bases from J; junction bases left unmatched: 8. The germline CDR1 and CDR2 sequences are MNHNS and SASEGT. The CDR3 extends over 15 amino acids. CDR3 amino acids: CASSATGTGGGEQYF. CDR3 DNA: TGTGCCAGCAGTGCCACCGGGACAGGGGGTGGCGAGCAGTACTTC.

The rearrangement joins TRBV5-1 to TRBJ2-1, with 10 positions matching TRBD1. The V gene end was trimmed by 9 bases and the J gene end by 8 bases; junction bases not matched to a gene: 14. Germline loops: CDR1 SGHRS, CDR2 YFSETQ. The CDR3 consists of 15 residues. The CDR3: CATQRGGQGFHEQFF. As DNA, the CDR3 is TGCGCCACCCAAAGGGGGGGACAGGGGTTCCATGAGCAGTTCTTC.

This clone has just a few counts. V is TRBV5-4 and J is TRBJ1-1; 10 bases match TRBD1. V lost 0 bases to trimming and J lost 6 bases; unmatched junction nucleotides: 8. CDR3 length equals 16 residues. The germline V gene encodes CDR1 SGHNT and CDR2 YYREEE (reference sequence). CDR3 DNA sequence: TGTGCCAGCAGCTTGGCGGGACAGGGGAAAGGGGCTGAAGCTTTCTTT. Its translation is CASSLAGQGKGAEAFF.

The chain uses TRBV6-1 and TRBJ1-1, with D hard to call. The germline V and J ends were trimmed by 7 bases and 5 bases, with 8 bases remaining between them. The CDR3 covers 11 residues. Germline lookup yields CDR1 MNHNS and CDR2 SASEGT. CDR3 sequence reads: CASMGRTEAFF. The CDR3 DNA follows: TGTGCCAGCATGGGCAGGACTGAAGCTTTCTTT.

This clone was picked up a small number of times. The rearrangement uses TRBV29-1 and TRBJ1-1, with D hard to call. Trimming removed 3 bases from V and 6 bases from J, with 8 bases in between. Per germline, CDR1 SQVTM and CDR2 ANQGSEA. This CDR3 comprises 11 residues. The CDR3 DNA reads as TGCAGCGTTGACTCCGGAGCTGAAGCTTTCTTT. It translates to CSVDSGAEAFF.